This T cell receptor (beta chain) was sequenced for a study of blood T cell repertoires in COVID-19. About the study: The United States, Italy and Spain provided the acute and convalescent COVID-19 samples.

Sequenced by immunoSEQ multiplex PCR; TCRdb stores in-frame clones only, minus some. Here the sample spans approximately 230,000 clones, nearly 90% being singletons. V shed 6 bases and J shed 7 bases, with 19 bases lying between them. CDR3 length: 15 amino acids. Germline V gene sequence: CDR1 MNHEY, CDR2 SVGAGI. This TCR came from a middle-aged woman who had recovered from COVID-19. The chain couples TRBV6-5 to TRBJ2-1, with D perhaps TRBD1 (7 bases). The sample consisted of peripheral blood. This CDR3 is CASSPDRAGLNEQFF. For the CDR3, the DNA is TGTGCCAGCAGCCCCGACAGGGCGGGATTGAATGAGCAGTTCTTC.